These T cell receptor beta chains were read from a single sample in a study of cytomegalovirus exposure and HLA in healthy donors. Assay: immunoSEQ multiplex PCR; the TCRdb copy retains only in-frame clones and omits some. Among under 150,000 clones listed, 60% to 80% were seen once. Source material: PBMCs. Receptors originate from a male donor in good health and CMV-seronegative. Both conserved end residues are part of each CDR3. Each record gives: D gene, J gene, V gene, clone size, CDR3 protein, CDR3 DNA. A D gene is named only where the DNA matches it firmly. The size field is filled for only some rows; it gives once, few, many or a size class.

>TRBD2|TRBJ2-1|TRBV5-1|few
CASSEAGGSYNEQFF
TGCGCCAGCTCAGAAGCGGGGGGGTCCTACAATGAGCAGTTCTTC
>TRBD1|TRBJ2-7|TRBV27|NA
CASPPGQGANDEQYF
TGTGCCTCCCCGCCGGGACAGGGGGCTAACGACGAGCAGTACTTC
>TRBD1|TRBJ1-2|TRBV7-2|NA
CASSSRDRAYGYTF
TGTGCCAGCAGCTCTCGGGACAGGGCCTATGGCTACACCTTC
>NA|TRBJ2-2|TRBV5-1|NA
CASSLGEAGELFF
TGCGCCAGCAGCTTGGGGGAGGCCGGGGAGCTGTTTTTT
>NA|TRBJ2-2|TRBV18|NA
CASSPQRDTGELFF
TGTGCCAGCTCACCTCAGCGGGACACCGGGGAGCTGTTTTTT
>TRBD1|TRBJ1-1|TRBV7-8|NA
CASSPLGQGGTVMNTEAFF
TGTGCCAGCAGCCCGCTAGGACAGGGGGGCACGGTCATGAACACTGAAGCTTTCTTT
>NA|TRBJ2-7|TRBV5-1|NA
CASSFNYEQYF
TGCGCCAGCAGCTTTAACTACGAGCAGTACTTC
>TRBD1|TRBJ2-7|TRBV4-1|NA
CASSLPGQGPYEQYF
TGCGCCAGCAGCCTACCGGGACAGGGGCCGTACGAGCAGTACTTC
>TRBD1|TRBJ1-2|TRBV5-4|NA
CASSLPAGTGLGGYTF
TGTGCCAGCAGCCTCCCTGCCGGGACAGGGTTGGGTGGCTACACCTTC
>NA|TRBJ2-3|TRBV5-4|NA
CASSLVRGTDTQYF
TGTGCCAGCAGCTTGGTCAGGGGCACAGATACGCAGTATTTT
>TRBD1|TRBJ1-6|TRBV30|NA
CAWLLQGARSPLHF
TGTGCCTGGCTGCTACAGGGGGCTCGGTCACCCCTCCACTTT
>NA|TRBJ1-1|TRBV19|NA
CASSIKRIVSNTEAFF
TGTGCCAGTAGTATAAAGCGAATCGTTTCTAACACTGAAGCTTTCTTT
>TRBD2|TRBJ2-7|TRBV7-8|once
CASSLRGGYEQYF
TGTGCCAGCAGCTTACGGGGGGGCTACGAGCAGTACTTC
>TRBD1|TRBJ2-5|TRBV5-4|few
CASSSRDRGEETQYF
TGTGCCAGCAGCTCCCGAGACAGGGGCGAAGAGACCCAGTACTTC
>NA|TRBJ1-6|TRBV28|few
CASRLPSDNSPLHF
TGTGCCAGCAGACTTCCGTCTGATAATTCACCCCTCCACTTT
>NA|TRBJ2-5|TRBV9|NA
CASSRSRDTYQETQYF
TGTGCCAGCAGCCGGTCGCGGGATACGTACCAAGAGACCCAGTACTTC
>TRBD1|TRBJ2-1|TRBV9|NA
CASSVEQGPYNEQFF
TGTGCCAGCAGCGTAGAACAGGGGCCCTACAATGAGCAGTTCTTC
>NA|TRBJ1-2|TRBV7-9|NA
CASSPGLIYGYTF
TGTGCCAGCAGCCCGGGACTGATCTATGGCTACACCTTC
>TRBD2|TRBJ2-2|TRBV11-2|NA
CASSLRAGGTNTGELFF
TGTGCCAGCAGCTTAAGAGCGGGGGGCACAAACACCGGGGAGCTGTTTTTT
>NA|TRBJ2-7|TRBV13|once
CASSWRTPGTYEQYF
TGTGCCAGCAGCTGGCGGACTCCCGGGACCTACGAGCAGTACTTC
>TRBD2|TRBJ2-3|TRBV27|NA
CASTRPGGTQYF
TGTGCCAGCACGCGGCCGGGGGGTACGCAGTATTTT
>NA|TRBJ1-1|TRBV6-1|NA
CASRLQVEEAEAFF
TGTGCCAGCAGGCTACAGGTGGAAGAGGCTGAAGCTTTCTTT
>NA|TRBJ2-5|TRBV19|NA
CASSIDLSETQYF
TGTGCCAGTAGTATAGATCTTTCAGAGACCCAGTACTTC
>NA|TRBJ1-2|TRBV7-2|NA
CASSPRQPSYGYTF
TGTGCCAGCAGCCCTAGACAGCCGTCCTATGGCTACACCTTC
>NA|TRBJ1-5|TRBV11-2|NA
CASSLEPGQPQHF
TGTGCCAGCAGCTTAGAGCCGGGTCAGCCCCAGCATTTT
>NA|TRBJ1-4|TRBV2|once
CASSINEKLFF
TGTGCCAGCAGCATTAATGAAAAACTGTTTTTT
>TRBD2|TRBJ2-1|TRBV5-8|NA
CASSSPGRGVSEQFF
TGTGCCAGCAGTTCCCCGGGACGGGGGGTCAGTGAGCAGTTCTTC
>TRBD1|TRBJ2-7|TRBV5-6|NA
CASSWTQGGYEQYF
TGTGCCAGCAGCTGGACACAGGGGGGATACGAGCAGTACTTC
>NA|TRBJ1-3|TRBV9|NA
CASSNSISGNTIYF
TGTGCCAGCAGCAACTCCATCTCTGGAAACACCATATATTTT
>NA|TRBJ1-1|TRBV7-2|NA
CASSTTAAGTEAFF
TGTGCCAGCAGCACCACAGCCGCGGGCACTGAAGCTTTCTTT
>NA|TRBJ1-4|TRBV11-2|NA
CASSPSNEKLFF
TGTGCCAGCAGCCCCAGTAATGAAAAACTGTTTTTT
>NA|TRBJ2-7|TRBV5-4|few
CASSGNGSSYEQYF
TGTGCCAGCAGCGGAAACGGGAGCTCCTACGAGCAGTACTTC
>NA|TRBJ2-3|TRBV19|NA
CASSNRQITDTQYF
TGTGCCAGTAGTAACCGACAGATTACCGATACGCAGTATTTT
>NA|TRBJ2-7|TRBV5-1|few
CASSPVLTGSYEQYF
TGCGCCAGCAGCCCGGTGTTGACGGGCTCCTACGAGCAGTACTTC
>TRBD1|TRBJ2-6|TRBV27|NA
CASSSTNRGLGANVLTF
TGTGCCAGCAGTTCAACAAACAGGGGGTTGGGGGCCAACGTCCTGACTTTC
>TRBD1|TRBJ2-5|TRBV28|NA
CASSRTGQGYGETQYF
TGTGCCAGCAGCCGGACGGGACAGGGGTATGGAGAGACCCAGTACTTC
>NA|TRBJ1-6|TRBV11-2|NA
CASSLGSFDYSPLHF
TGTGCCAGCAGCTTGGGTTCGTTCGACTATTCACCCCTCCACTTT
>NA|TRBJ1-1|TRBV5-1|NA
CASSSLPPAGGGTEAFF
TGCGCCAGCAGCTCTCTTCCCCCTGCGGGGGGAGGCACTGAAGCTTTCTTT
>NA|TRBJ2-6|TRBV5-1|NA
CASSPQNPPGPSGANVLTF
TGCGCCAGCAGCCCTCAAAACCCTCCGGGTCCCTCTGGGGCCAACGTCCTGACTTTC
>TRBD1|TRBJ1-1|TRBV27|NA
CASRPWTGDDTEAFF
TGTGCCAGCAGGCCCTGGACAGGGGACGACACTGAAGCTTTCTTT
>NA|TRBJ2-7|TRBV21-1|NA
CASSSRTTRTYEQYF
TGTGCCAGCAGCTCCCGGACTACCCGTACCTACGAGCAGTACTTC
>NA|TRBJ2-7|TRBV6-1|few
CASSDGGWSYEQYF
TGTGCCAGCAGTGACGGGGGATGGTCCTACGAGCAGTACTTC
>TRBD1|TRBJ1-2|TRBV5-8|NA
CASSLPGTGNYGYTF
TGTGCCAGCAGCTTGCCTGGGACAGGGAACTATGGCTACACCTTC
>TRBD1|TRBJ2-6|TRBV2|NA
CASQGQGASGANVLTF
TGTGCCAGCCAAGGACAGGGAGCCTCTGGGGCCAACGTCCTGACTTTC
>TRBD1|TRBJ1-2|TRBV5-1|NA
CASSRGTGDYGYTF
TGCGCCAGCAGCCGAGGGACAGGGGACTATGGCTACACCTTC
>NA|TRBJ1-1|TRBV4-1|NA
CASSPGLYTEAFF
TGCGCCAGCAGCCCAGGACTCTACACTGAAGCTTTCTTT
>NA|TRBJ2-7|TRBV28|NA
CASTPLGPGGEQYF
TGTGCCAGCACCCCCCTAGGTCCGGGTGGCGAGCAGTACTTC
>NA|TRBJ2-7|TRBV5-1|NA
CASSPGPNYEQYF
TGCGCCAGCAGCCCAGGGCCGAACTACGAGCAGTACTTC
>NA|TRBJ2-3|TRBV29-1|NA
CSVPGGLRGTDTQYF
TGCAGCGTCCCGGGCGGGCTTCGAGGGACAGATACGCAGTATTTT
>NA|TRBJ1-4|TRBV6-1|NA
CASIPAAGNEKLFF
TGTGCCAGCATTCCGGCCGCGGGTAATGAAAAACTGTTTTTT
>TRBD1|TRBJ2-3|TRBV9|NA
CASSDPRGSTDTQYF
TGTGCCAGCAGCGACCCCAGGGGGAGCACAGATACGCAGTATTTT
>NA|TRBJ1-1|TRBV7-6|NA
CASSPRRGNTEAFF
TGTGCCAGCAGCCCGCGTCGGGGGAACACTGAAGCTTTCTTT
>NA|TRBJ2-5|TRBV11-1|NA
CASSSVGGPYQETQYF
TGTGCCAGCAGCTCTGTCGGGGGACCTTACCAAGAGACCCAGTACTTC
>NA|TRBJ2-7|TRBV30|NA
CAWSSVYEQYF
TGTGCCTGGAGTTCCGTCTACGAGCAGTACTTC
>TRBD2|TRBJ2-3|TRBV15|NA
CATSRALSRASGGADTQYF
TGTGCCACCAGCAGAGCGCTTTCGCGTGCTAGCGGGGGGGCAGATACGCAGTATTTT
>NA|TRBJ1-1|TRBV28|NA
CASIEYSNTEAFF
TGTGCCAGCATAGAGTACTCGAACACTGAAGCTTTCTTT
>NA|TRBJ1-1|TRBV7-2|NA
CASSLVGGNTEAFF
TGTGCCAGCAGCTTAGTGGGGGGTAACACTGAAGCTTTCTTT